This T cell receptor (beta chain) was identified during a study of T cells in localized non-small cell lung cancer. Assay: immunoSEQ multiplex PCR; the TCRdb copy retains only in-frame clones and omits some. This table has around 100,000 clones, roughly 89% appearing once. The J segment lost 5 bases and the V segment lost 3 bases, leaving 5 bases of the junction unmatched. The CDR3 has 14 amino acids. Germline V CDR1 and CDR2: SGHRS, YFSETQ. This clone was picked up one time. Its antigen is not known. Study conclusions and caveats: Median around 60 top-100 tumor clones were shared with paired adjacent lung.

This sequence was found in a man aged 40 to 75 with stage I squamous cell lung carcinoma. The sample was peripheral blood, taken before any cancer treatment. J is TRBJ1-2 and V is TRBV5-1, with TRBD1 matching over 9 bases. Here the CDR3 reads CASSSQGAGYGYTF. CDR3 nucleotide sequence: TGCGCCAGCAGCTCACAGGGGGCTGGGTATGGCTACACCTTC.